These 29 T cell receptor beta chains came from one sample sequenced in a study of blood T cell repertoires in COVID-19. Clones were sequenced by immunoSEQ multiplex PCR, and TCRdb holds only the in-frame ones, with some missing. The sample includes about 61,000 clones, roughly 84% of them seen just once. Material: peripheral blood. The receptors were gathered from a woman aged 70-85 years with acute or convalescent COVID-19.

V gene TRBV2 combines with J gene TRBJ2-1; tentative D call: TRBD1 (5 bases). CDR3 length: 14 amino acids. Per the germline V gene, CDR1 is SNHLY and CDR2 is FYNNEI. With 5 bases removed from V and 8 bases from J, the gap between germline ends came to 16 bases. In DNA, the CDR3 is TGTGCCAGCAGTCCTAAGGGGTGGTCTGATGAGCAGTTCTTC. Translated: CASSPKGWSDEQFF.

The V and J genes are TRBV6-5 and TRBJ1-2, with 7 nucleotides matching TRBD1. The CDR3 sequence is 14 residues long. Germline V gives CDR1 MNHEY, CDR2 SVGAGI. V shed 0 bases and J 8 bases; nucleotides not matched to a gene: 6. As DNA, the CDR3 is TGTGCCAGCAGTTACTCGACGACAGGGTGGGGCTACACCTTC. Amino acids: CASSYSTTGWGYTF.

This chain joins TRBV30 and TRBJ2-6; D possibly corresponds to TRBD1 (5 bases). Per germline, CDR1 GTSNPN and CDR2 SVGIG (reference sequence). V lost 0 bases and J 0 bases, leaving 12 bases between the germline ends. This CDR3 has 17 residues. As DNA, the CDR3 is TGTGCCTGGAGTGTGGGTGGGCAGGGCTCTGGGGCCAACGTCCTGACTTTC. It is translated as CAWSVGGQGSGANVLTF.

This clone was seen ten or more times. The V and J genes are TRBV7-8 and TRBJ1-5; 8 bases fit TRBD1. V lost 1 base and J lost 3; bases outside the gene matches: 8. The germline gives CDR1 SGHVS, CDR2 FQNEAQ. The CDR3 consists of 17 residues. This chain's CDR3 is CASSLVVRQGFNQPQHF. The CDR3 DNA is TGTGCCAGCAGCTTAGTGGTCCGACAGGGGTTCAATCAGCCCCAGCATTTT.

Comments on this clone: Because the CDR3 is missing its conserved closing phenylalanine or tryptophan, this is likely a read error. The CDR3 is CASSHRMDRDTEAFL. In DNA form, the CDR3 reads TGTGCCAGCAGTCACCGGATGGACAGGGACACTGAAGCTTTCCTT. The V and J genes are TRBV6-2 or TRBV6-3 and TRBJ1-1; 8 bases match TRBD1. Germline V lookup: CDR1 MNHEY, CDR2 SVGEGT. This CDR3 spans 15 amino acids. Unmatched junction bases numbered 8, after V lost 5 bases and J lost 3 bases.

The genes are TRBV29-1 and TRBJ2-3, with 9 bases matching TRBD1. In germline, CDR1 is SQVTM, CDR2 ANQGSEA. CDR3 length: 14 amino acids. The ends lost 5 bases at V and 3 bases at J; junction bases unmatched: 6. CDR3: CSVPTGGVTDTQYF. CDR3 DNA sequence: TGCAGCGTTCCGACAGGGGGAGTAACAGATACGCAGTATTTT.

This chain uses TRBV5-4 with TRBJ2-7, with 9 bases that match TRBD1. The V and J ends lost 3 bases and 4 bases, in that order; junction bases with no gene match: 8. Germline V gene sequence: CDR1 SGHNT, CDR2 YYREEE (reference sequence). CDR3 length: 15 amino acids. The CDR3 reads CASSSWGQGIYEQYF. Written as DNA, the CDR3 is TGTGCCAGCAGCTCTTGGGGACAGGGAATTTACGAGCAGTACTTC.

This clone was recorded a few times. This chain uses TRBV5-1 with TRBJ1-6, with 7 bases aligning to TRBD1. V lost 0 bases, J lost 7 bases, and 4 bases stayed unmatched. This CDR3 is 15 amino acids long. The germline CDR1 and CDR2 sequences are SGHRS and YFSETQ. The CDR3 is CASSLDGDSNSPLHF. The CDR3 DNA sequence: TGCGCCAGCAGCTTGGACGGGGACAGCAATTCACCCCTCCACTTT. Looking up the rest from reference TRBV5-1 and TRBJ1-6 gives the full variable domain: KAGVTQTPRYLIKTRGQQVTLSCSPISGHRSVSWYQQTPGQGLQFLFEYFSETQRNKGNFPGRFSGRQFSNSRSEMNVSTLELGDSALYLCASSLDGDSNSPLHFGNGTRLTVT.

V and J are TRBV4-1 and TRBJ1-3, with D perhaps matching TRBD1 (6 bases). V shed 4 bases and J shed 4 bases, with 14 bases lying between them. The germline V gene has CDR1 MGHRA and CDR2 YSYEKL. The CDR3 extends over 15 amino acids. CDR3 residues: CASSLGQGTGNTIYF. CDR3 sequence (DNA): TGCGCCAGCAGCCTGGGGCAGGGGACGGGAAACACCATATATTTT.

Notes on this clone: A read error may account for a junction end that differs from germline. This specimen includes other DNA sequences encoding the same CDR3. This rearrangement joins TRBV28 to TRBJ2-7; 8 bases map to TRBD1. Germline-derived CDR1 and CDR2 are MDHEN and SYDVKM. The CDR3 is 14 residues long. CDR3 bases: TGTGCCAGCTCGGTCTTTCAGGGGGCTTACGAACAGTACTTC. Translated: CASSVFQGAYEQYF.

The J gene is TRBJ1-5, the V gene TRBV3-1 (or the pseudogene TRBV3-2); unclear D gene. Trimming cost V 4 bases and J 0 bases, with 19 bases left between them. Germline CDR1 LGHDT, CDR2 YNNKEL (reference sequence). The CDR3 sequence is 18 residues long. CDR3 sequence: CASSRSRVPPYSNQPQHF. The DNA for the CDR3 is TGTGCCAGCAGCCGCTCCCGAGTGCCTCCTTATAGCAATCAGCCCCAGCATTTT.

This clone was observed a handful of times. The chain joins TRBV12-3 or TRBV12-4 to TRBJ2-5; D is uncertain. CDR3 length equals 12 residues. The germline V and J ends were trimmed by 7 bases and 7 bases, with 13 bases remaining between them. The CDR3 nucleotides read TGTGCCAGCACTCCACACCCGGGGACCCAGTACTTC. As protein: CASTPHPGTQYF.

In nucleotides, the CDR3 is TGTGCCAGTAACCCGCAGTTGAACACTGAAGCTTTCTTT. Its translation: CASNPQLNTEAFF. The chain links TRBV19 to TRBJ1-1, with unresolved D. From germline, CDR1 is LNHDA and CDR2 SQIVND (reference sequence). Between the trimmed V and J ends, which lost 7 bases and 0 bases, there was a span of 9 bases. The CDR3 covers 13 residues. Full variable domain (outside the CDR3, taken from reference TRBV19 and TRBJ1-1): DGGITQSPKYLFRKEGQNVTLSCEQNLNHDAMYWYRQDPGQGLRLIYYSQIVNDFQKGDIAEGYSVSREKKESFPLTVTSAQKNPTAFYLCASNPQLNTEAFFGQGTRLTVV.

This chain's CDR3 is CASNLSSNQPRGLAKNIQYF. Here the CDR3 DNA reads TGCGCCAGCAACCTCTCGTCGAACCAGCCGCGCGGACTAGCCAAAAACATTCAGTACTTC. The chain links TRBV5-1 to TRBJ2-4, with a weak D call TRBD2 (5 bases). The germline gives CDR1 SGHRS, CDR2 YFSETQ. The CDR3 spans 20 residues. V gave up 6 bases and J gave up 0 bases, with 28 bases separating them.

This chain uses TRBV5-6 with TRBJ1-1, with 8 bases that match TRBD1. Trimming took 2 bases from V and 5 from J; bases not matched to a gene: 5. Germline assignment: CDR1 SGHDT and CDR2 YYEEEE. The CDR3 is 14 amino acids. The CDR3 DNA reads TGTGCCAGCAGCTTCCGGGACAGGATAACTGAAGCTTTCTTT. Its protein is CASSFRDRITEAFF.

CDR3 nucleotides: TGTGCCAGCAGCCTTAGCGGGGGGAAATACAATGAGCAGTTCTTC. Encoded protein: CASSLSGGKYNEQFF. The chain couples TRBV7-3 to TRBJ2-1; 10 bases are shared with TRBD2. The CDR3 sequence is 15 residues long. Germline trimming cut 5 bases from V and 4 bases from J; bases unmatched to any gene: 5. Looked up from germline, CDR1 is SGHTA and CDR2 is FQGTGA.

The CDR3 reads CASSFRFSTGLAHNEQFF. The CDR3 region has the DNA TGTGCCAGCAGCTTCCGATTTTCGACAGGATTAGCCCACAATGAGCAGTTCTTC. The chain uses TRBV7-3 and TRBJ2-1; TRBD1 is a possible D gene (6 bases). Germline V gives CDR1 SGHTA, CDR2 FQGTGA. V lost 3 bases and J 5 bases, leaving 23 bases between the germline ends. CDR3 length: 18 amino acids.

This chain connects TRBV6-1 to TRBJ1-2, with 11 bases fitting TRBD1. The CDR3 is made up of 15 amino acids. Germline V lookup: CDR1 MNHNS, CDR2 SASEGT. V shed 1 base, J shed 4 bases, and the junction held 2 bases outside the gene matches. CDR3 DNA sequence: TGTGCCAGCAGTGAAGGGACAGGGGGCAGCTATGGCTACACCTTC. Translation: CASSEGTGGSYGYTF.

Turning to this clone: This CDR3 is also generated by other DNA sequences in the sample. The CDR3 spells CASSLGQNYGYTF. CDR3 coding DNA: TGTGCCAGCAGTTTAGGACAGAACTATGGCTACACCTTC. The chain employs TRBV12-3 or TRBV12-4 and TRBJ1-2, with D possibly matching TRBD1 (5 bases). This CDR3 comprises 13 residues. Trimming took 1 base from V and 2 from J, leaving 5 bases between them.

This chain links TRBV7-6 with TRBJ2-2; 8 bases line up with TRBD2. Germline CDR1 and CDR2: SGHVS and FNYEAQ. The CDR3 runs 15 residues. Trimming cost V 3 bases and J 1 base; bases outside gene matches: 1. This chain's CDR3 is CASSFLAGNTGELFF. The CDR3 nucleotides read TGTGCCAGCAGCTTCCTAGCGGGGAACACCGGGGAGCTGTTTTTT.

This clone was seen a few times. The genes are TRBV2 and TRBJ1-1; D gene unclear. Per germline, CDR1 SNHLY and CDR2 FYNNEI. There are 12 residues in the CDR3. Trimming pared 8 bases from V and 8 bases from J, leaving 15 bases between. CDR3 sequence: CASLLFGSEAFF. DNA of the CDR3: TGTGCCAGCCTTCTGTTCGGTTCCGAAGCTTTCTTT.

The chain joins TRBV7-8 to TRBJ2-5; no definite D call. CDR1 and CDR2 from the germline V gene are SGHVS and FQNEAQ. V was trimmed by 5 bases and J by 2 bases, leaving 12 bases between them. The CDR3 covers 14 residues. CDR3 nucleotides: TGTGCCAGCAGCCCAGACGTGCGGCAAGAGACCCAGTACTTC. Protein product: CASSPDVRQETQYF.

CDR3 in DNA: TGTGCCAGTAGTCCCCACGACAGGGATGGCTACACCTTC. This encodes CASSPHDRDGYTF. This sequence joins TRBV19 and TRBJ1-2; 7 bases align to TRBD1. This CDR3 region has 13 residues. CDR1 and CDR2 (germline): LNHDA, SQIVND (reference sequence). V gave up 5 bases and J gave up 6 bases; unmatched junction bases: 6.

The CDR3 DNA is TGTGCCAGCAGCGTAGGCCCGGTTCGAACCTACGAGCAGTACTTC. This codes for CASSVGPVRTYEQYF. The rearrangement joins TRBV9 to TRBJ2-7, with D hard to call. The CDR3 totals 15 residues. V was pared by 0 bases and J by 2 bases, with 12 bases between. CDR1 and CDR2 (germline): SGDLS, YYNGEE.

The CDR3 region is CASSWTGGGEQFF. The CDR3 DNA sequence: TGTGCCAGCAGCTGGACAGGGGGCGGTGAGCAGTTCTTC. The V call is TRBV7-8, the J call TRBJ2-1, with 11 nucleotides matching TRBD1. The CDR3 is 13 amino acids. Trimming at V came to 4 bases and at J to 9 bases, leaving 2 bases not matched to a gene. The germline V gene has CDR1 SGHVS and CDR2 FQNEAQ. Using reference TRBV7-8 and TRBJ2-1 for the parts outside the CDR3, the full variable domain is GAGVSQSPRYKVAKRGQDVALRCDPISGHVSLFWYQQALGQGPEFLTYFQNEAQLDKSGLPSDRFFAERPEGSVSTLKIQRTQQEDSAVYLCASSWTGGGEQFFGPGTRLTVL.

The V call is TRBV6-2 or TRBV6-3, the J call TRBJ2-5; D is unresolved. The CDR3 has 12 amino acids. V lost 5 bases and J 5 bases, leaving 9 bases between the germline ends. Germline V gives CDR1 MNHEY, CDR2 SVGEGT. The CDR3 reads CASSRDRETQYF. The CDR3, as DNA: TGTGCCAGCAGTAGAGATCGGGAGACCCAGTACTTC.

In this sample, this clone turned up a few times. The rearrangement joins TRBV28 to TRBJ2-4; D gene unclear. This CDR3 comprises 15 residues. Germline V gives CDR1 MDHEN, CDR2 SYDVKM. V lost 6 bases and J lost 0, with 12 bases in between. The CDR3 DNA sequence: TGTGCCAGCAGAAGCCGAAAACTAGCCAAAAACATTCAGTACTTC. Translation: CASRSRKLAKNIQYF.

The rearrangement joins TRBV18 to TRBJ2-7; D is undetermined. CDR1 KGHSH and CDR2 LQKENI come from the germline V gene. The CDR3 is made up of 14 amino acids. V lost 0 bases and J lost 3, with 9 bases in between. The CDR3 coding sequence is TGTGCCAGCTCACCACCGACACACTTCTACGAGCAGTACTTC. It yields the protein CASSPPTHFYEQYF. The full variable domain, rest sourced from reference TRBV18 and TRBJ2-7, is NAGVMQNPRHLVRRRGQEARLRCSPMKGHSHVYWYRQLPEEGLKFMVYLQKENIIDESGMPKERFSAEFPKEGPSILRIQQVVRGDSAAYFCASSPPTHFYEQYFGPGTRLTVT.

The chain joins TRBV5-1 to TRBJ1-1; D perhaps matches TRBD1 (5 bases). From germline, CDR1 is SGHRS and CDR2 YFSETQ. The CDR3 covers 14 residues. V was pared by 2 bases and J by 1 base, with 9 bases between. The CDR3: CASSLQVGNTEAFF. CDR3 DNA sequence: TGCGCCAGCAGCTTACAGGTAGGGAACACTGAAGCTTTCTTT.